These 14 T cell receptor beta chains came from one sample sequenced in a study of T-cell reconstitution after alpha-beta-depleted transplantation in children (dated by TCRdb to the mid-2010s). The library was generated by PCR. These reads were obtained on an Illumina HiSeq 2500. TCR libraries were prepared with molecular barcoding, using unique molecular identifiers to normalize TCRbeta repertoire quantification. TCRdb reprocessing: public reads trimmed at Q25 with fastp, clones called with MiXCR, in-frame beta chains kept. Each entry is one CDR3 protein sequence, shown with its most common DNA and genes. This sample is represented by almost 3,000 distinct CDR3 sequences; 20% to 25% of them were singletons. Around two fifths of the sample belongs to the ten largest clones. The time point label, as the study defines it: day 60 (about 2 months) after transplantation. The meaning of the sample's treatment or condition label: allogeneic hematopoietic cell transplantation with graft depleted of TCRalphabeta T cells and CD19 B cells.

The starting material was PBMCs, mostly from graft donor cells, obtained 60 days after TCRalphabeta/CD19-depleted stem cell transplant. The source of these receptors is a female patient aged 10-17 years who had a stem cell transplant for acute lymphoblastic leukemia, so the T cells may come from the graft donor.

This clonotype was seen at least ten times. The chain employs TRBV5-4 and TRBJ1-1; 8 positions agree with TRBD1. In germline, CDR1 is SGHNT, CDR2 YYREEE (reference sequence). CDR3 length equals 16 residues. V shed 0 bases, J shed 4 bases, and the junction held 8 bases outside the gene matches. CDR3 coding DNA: TGTGCCAGCAGCTTGGGACAGGGGCCTCAGGGCACTGAAGCTTTCTTT. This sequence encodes CASSLGQGPQGTEAFF.

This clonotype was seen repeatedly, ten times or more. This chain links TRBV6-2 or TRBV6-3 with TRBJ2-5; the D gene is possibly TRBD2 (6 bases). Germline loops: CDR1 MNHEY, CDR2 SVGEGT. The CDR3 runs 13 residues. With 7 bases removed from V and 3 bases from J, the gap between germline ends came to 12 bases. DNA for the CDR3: TGTGCCAGCACCCGAGTAGCGGAAGAGACCCAGTACTTC. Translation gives CASTRVAEETQYF.

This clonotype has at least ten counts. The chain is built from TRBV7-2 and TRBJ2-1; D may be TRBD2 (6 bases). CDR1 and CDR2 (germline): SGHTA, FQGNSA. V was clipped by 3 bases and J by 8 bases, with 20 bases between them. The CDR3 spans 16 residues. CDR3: CASSFTRLGALYEQFF. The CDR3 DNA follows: TGTGCCAGCAGCTTCACCCGACTAGGGGCTTTGTATGAGCAGTTCTTC.

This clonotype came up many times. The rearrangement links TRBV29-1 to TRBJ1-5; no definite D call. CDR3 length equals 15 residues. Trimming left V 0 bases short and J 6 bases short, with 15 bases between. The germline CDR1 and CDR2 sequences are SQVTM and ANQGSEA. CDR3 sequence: CSVEDHAPGSQPQHF. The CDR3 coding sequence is TGCAGCGTTGAAGATCATGCCCCAGGTAGTCAGCCCCAGCATTTT.

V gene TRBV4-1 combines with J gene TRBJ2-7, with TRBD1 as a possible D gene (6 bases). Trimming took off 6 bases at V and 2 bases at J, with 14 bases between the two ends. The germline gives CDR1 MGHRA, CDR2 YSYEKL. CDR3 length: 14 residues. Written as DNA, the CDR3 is TGCGCCAGCAGACAAAGGACAGAAGCCTACGAGCAGTACTTC. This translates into CASRQRTEAYEQYF.

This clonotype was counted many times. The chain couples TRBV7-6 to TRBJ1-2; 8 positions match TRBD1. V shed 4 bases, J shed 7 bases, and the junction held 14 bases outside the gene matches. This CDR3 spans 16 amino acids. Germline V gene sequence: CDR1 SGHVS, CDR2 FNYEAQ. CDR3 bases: TGTGCCAGCAGCTCCGTCCCGGGACAGGCTGGGGGTGGCTACACCTTC. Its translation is CASSSVPGQAGGGYTF.

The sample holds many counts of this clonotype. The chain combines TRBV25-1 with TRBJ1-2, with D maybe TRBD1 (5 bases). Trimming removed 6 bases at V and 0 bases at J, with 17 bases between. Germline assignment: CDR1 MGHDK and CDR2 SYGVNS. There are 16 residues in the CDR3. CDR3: CASSGIGGEANYGYTF. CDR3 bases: TGTGCCAGCAGCGGCATTGGGGGGGAGGCTAACTATGGCTACACCTTC.

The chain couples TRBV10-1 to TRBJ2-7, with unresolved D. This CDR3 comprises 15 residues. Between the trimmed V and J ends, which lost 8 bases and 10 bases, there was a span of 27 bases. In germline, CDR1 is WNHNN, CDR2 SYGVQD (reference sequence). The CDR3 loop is CASLRTDGPPPHQYF. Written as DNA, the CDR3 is TGCGCCAGCTTACGAACGGACGGGCCCCCACCTCACCAGTACTTC.

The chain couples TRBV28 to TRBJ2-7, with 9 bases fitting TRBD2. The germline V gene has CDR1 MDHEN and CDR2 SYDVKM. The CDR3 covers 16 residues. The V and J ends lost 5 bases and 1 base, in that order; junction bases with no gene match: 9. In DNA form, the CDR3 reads TGTGCCAGCAGTACCGTGGCGGGAGGGATTTCCTACGAGCAGTACTTC. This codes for CASSTVAGGISYEQYF. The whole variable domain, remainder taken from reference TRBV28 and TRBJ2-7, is DVKVTQSSRYLVKRTGEKVFLECVQDMDHENMFWYRQDPGLGLRLIYFSYDVKMKEKGDIPEGYSVSREKKERFSLILESASTNQTSMYLCASSTVAGGISYEQYFGPGTRLTVT.

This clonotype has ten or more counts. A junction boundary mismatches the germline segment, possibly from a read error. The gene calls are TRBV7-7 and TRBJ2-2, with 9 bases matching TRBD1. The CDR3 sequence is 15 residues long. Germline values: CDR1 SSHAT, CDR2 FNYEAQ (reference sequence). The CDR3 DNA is TGTGCTAGCAGCTCGGACAGGGGTAGCACCGGGGAGCTGTTTTTT. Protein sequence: CASSSDRGSTGELFF.

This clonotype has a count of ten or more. For the CDR3, the DNA is TGCGCCAGCAGCTTGCGTACTAGCGCTTTAGGGTCCTACGAGCAGTACTTC. Translated: CASSLRTSALGSYEQYF. This chain connects TRBV5-1 to TRBJ2-7; 7 bases fit TRBD2. Germline CDR1 is SGHRS and CDR2 is YFSETQ. Losses at the gene ends were 1 base for V and 1 base for J; bases not matched to a gene: 11. The CDR3 spans 17 residues. Based on the CDR3 plus reference TRBV5-1 and TRBJ2-7, the full variable domain is KAGVTQTPRYLIKTRGQQVTLSCSPISGHRSVSWYQQTPGQGLQFLFEYFSETQRNKGNFPGRFSGRQFSNSRSEMNVSTLELGDSALYLCASSLRTSALGSYEQYFGPGTRLTVT.

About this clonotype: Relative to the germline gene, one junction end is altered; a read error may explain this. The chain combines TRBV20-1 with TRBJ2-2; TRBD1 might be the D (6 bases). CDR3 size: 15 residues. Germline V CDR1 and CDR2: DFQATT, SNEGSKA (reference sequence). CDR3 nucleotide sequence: TGCAGTGCTAGGTCGGACAGCCCGAACACCGGGGAGTTGTTTTTT. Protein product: CSARSDSPNTGELFF.

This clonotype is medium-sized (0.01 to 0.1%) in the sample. The CDR3 bases are TGTGCCAGCAGCTTTCGCCGGGCCCCGCAGTACTTC. Translation: CASSFRRAPQYF. J is TRBJ2-7 and V is TRBV7-9; no firm D call. The CDR3 is 12 amino acids. The germline CDR1 and CDR2 sequences are SEHNR and FQNEAQ (reference sequence). Trimming cost V 3 bases and J 9 bases, with 12 bases left between them. The full variable domain, completed using reference TRBV7-9 and TRBJ2-7, is DTGVSQNPRHKITKRGQNVTFRCDPISEHNRLYWYRQTLGQGPEFLTYFQNEAQLEKSRLLSDRFSAERPKGSFSTLEIQRTEQGDSAMYLCASSFRRAPQYFGPGTRLTVT.

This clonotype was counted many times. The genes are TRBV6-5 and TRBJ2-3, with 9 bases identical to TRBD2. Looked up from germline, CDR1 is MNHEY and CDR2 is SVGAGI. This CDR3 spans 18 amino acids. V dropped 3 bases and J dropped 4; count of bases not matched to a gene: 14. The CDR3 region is CASSYSGGGAGGADTQYF. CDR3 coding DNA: TGTGCCAGCAGTTATTCGGGGGGTGGCGCGGGAGGGGCAGATACGCAGTATTTT.